These T cell receptor beta chains were read from a single sample in a study of monozygotic twins with inflammatory bowel disease. TCRdb reprocessed the 5' RACE reads and reports one entry per CDR3 protein, with no DNA. This specimen shows 160,000 or so distinct CDR3 sequences; the ten leading clones hold roughly 2.3%. Material: blood. The receptors derive from a human donor with ulcerative colitis or Crohn's disease, or a healthy co-twin of an affected twin (not recorded which). The CDR3 runs from the conserved cysteine through the conserved F or W. Fields, in order: V gene, J gene, CDR3 protein.

V: TRBV12-3/TRBV12-4; J: TRBJ2-1; CDR3: CASKGGPYNEQFF
V: TRBV6-2/TRBV6-3; J: TRBJ1-5; CDR3: CASSPSELSNQPQHF
V: TRBV5-1; J: TRBJ2-6; CDR3: CASSSGGFSSGANVLTF
V: TRBV7-3; J: TRBJ1-5; CDR3: CASSSGQGPQPQHF
V: TRBV29-1; J: TRBJ2-7; CDR3: CSVVGQFTYEQYF
V: TRBV4-1; J: TRBJ1-3; CDR3: CASSPMGNTIYF
V: TRBV5-1; J: TRBJ1-2; CDR3: CASSLPVIGPYYGYTF
V: TRBV28; J: TRBJ2-2; CDR3: CASSLVKRVTGELFF
V: TRBV20-1; J: TRBJ2-1; CDR3: CSAIAPGRSYNEQFF
V: TRBV20-1; J: TRBJ2-7; CDR3: CSARAIPRGRPSYEQYF
V: TRBV15; J: TRBJ2-3; CDR3: CATSRSQGRQDTQYF
V: TRBV6-5; J: TRBJ2-7; CDR3: CASTPSISYEQYF
V: TRBV20-1; J: TRBJ2-7; CDR3: CSARDRDRSSMYEQYF
V: TRBV5-3; J: TRBJ1-2; CDR3: CARSLAKPGCEGYTF
V: TRBV28; J: TRBJ2-3; CDR3: CASSPRPWGTQYF
V: TRBV7-8; J: TRBJ1-4; CDR3: CASSSGRNEKLFF